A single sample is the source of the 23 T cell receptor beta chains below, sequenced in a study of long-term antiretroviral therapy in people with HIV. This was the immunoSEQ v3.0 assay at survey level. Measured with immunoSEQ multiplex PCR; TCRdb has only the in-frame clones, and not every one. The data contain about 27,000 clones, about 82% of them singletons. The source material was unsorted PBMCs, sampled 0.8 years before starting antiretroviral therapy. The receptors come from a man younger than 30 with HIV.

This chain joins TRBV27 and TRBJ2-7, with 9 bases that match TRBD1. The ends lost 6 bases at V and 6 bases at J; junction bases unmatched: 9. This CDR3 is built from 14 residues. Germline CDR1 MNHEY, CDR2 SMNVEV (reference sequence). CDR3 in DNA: TGTGCCAGCAGCTCCCCGGGACAGGGTTTCGAGCAGTACTTC. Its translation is CASSSPGQGFEQYF.

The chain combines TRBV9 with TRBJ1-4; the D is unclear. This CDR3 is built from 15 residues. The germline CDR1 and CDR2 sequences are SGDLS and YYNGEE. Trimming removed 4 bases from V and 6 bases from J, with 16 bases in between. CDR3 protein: CASSITGRVDEKLFF. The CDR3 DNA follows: TGTGCCAGCAGCATAACCGGGAGGGTGGATGAAAAACTGTTTTTT.

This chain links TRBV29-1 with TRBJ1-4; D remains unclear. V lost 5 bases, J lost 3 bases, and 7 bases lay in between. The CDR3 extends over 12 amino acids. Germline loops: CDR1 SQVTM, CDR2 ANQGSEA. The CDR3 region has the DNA TGCAGCGTTCTCAGGTCTAATGAAAAACTGTTTTTT. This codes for CSVLRSNEKLFF.

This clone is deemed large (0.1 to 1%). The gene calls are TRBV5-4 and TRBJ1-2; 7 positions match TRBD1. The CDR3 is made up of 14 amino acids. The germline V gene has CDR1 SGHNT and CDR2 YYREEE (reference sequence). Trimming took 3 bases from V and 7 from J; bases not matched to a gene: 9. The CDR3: CASSWTLTGPGYTF. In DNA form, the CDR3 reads TGTGCCAGCAGCTGGACGCTGACAGGGCCTGGCTACACCTTC.

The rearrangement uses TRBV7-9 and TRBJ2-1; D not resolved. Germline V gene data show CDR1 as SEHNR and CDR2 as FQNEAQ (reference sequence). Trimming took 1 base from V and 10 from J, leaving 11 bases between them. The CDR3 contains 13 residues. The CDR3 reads CASSLEALREQFF. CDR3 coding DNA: TGTGCCAGCAGCTTAGAGGCTCTACGGGAGCAGTTCTTC.

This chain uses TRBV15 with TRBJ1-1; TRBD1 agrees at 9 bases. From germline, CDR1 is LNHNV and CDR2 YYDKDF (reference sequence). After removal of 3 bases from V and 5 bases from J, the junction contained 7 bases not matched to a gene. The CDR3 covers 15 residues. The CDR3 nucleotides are TGTGCCACCAGCAGGTATACAGGGGGCGGAACTGAAGCTTTCTTT. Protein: CATSRYTGGGTEAFF.

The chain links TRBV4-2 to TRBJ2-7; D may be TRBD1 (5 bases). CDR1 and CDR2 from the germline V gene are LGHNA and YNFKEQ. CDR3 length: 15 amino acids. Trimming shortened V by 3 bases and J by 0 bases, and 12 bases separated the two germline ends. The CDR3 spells CASSQSDSRSYEQYF. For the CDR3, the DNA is TGTGCCAGCAGCCAGTCTGACAGCCGCTCCTACGAGCAGTACTTC.

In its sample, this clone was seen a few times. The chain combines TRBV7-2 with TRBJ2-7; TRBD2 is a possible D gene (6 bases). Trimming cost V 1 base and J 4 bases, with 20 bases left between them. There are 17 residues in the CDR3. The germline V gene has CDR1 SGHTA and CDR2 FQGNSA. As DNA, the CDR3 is TGTGCCAGCAGCTTAGACGGAGGGGCAAGGGTGGGATACGAGCAGTACTTC. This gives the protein CASSLDGGARVGYEQYF.

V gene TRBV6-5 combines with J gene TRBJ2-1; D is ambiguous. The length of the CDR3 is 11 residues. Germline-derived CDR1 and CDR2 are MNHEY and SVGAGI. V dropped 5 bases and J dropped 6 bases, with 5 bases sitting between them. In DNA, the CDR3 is TGTGCCAGCAGTCTTAGCAATGAGCAGTTCTTC. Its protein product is CASSLSNEQFF.

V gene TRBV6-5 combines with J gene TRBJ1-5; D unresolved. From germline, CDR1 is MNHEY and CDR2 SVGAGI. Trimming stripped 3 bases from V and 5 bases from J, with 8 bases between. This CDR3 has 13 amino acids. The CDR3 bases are TGTGCCAGCAGTTATGTCACCCATCAGCCCCAGCATTTT. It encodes CASSYVTHQPQHF.

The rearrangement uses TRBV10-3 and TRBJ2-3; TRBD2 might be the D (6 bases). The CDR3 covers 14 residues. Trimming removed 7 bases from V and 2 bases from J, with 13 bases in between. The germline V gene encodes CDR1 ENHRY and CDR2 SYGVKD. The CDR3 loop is CAIKQLANTDTQYF. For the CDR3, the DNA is TGTGCCATCAAACAACTAGCAAACACAGATACGCAGTATTTT.

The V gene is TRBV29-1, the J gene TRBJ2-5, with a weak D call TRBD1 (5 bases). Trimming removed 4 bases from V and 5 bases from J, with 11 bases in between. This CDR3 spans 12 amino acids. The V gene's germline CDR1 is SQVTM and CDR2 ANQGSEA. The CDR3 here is CSVATPGETQYF. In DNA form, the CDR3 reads TGCAGCGTTGCCACTCCAGGGGAGACCCAGTACTTC.

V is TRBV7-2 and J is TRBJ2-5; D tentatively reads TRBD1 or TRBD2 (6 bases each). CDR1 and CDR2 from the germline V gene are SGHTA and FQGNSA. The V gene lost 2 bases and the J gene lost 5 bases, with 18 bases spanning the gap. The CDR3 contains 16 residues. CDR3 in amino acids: CASSLSGGKRGETQYF. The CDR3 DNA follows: TGTGCCAGCAGCTTATCCGGGGGCAAAAGGGGGGAGACCCAGTACTTC.

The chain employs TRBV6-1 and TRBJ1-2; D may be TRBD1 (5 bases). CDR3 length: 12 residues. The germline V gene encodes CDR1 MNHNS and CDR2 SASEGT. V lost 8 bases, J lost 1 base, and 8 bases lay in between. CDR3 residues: CASGQGNYGYTF. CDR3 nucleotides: TGTGCCAGCGGCCAGGGTAACTATGGCTACACCTTC.

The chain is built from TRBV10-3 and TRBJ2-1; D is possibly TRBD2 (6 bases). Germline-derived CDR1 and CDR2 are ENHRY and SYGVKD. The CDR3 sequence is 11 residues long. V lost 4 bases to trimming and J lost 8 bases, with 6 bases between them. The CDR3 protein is CAISGGDEQFF. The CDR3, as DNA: TGTGCCATCAGTGGCGGGGATGAGCAGTTCTTC.

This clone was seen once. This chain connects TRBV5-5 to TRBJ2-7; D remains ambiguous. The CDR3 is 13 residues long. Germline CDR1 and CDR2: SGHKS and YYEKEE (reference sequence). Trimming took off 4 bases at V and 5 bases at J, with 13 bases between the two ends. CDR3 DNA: TGTGCCAGCAGCCAACTTCATAAGGACGAGCAGTACTTC. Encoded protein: CASSQLHKDEQYF.

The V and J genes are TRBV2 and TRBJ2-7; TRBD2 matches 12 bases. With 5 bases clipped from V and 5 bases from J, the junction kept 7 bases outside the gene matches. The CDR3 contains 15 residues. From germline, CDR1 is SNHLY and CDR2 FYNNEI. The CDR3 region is CASSLRLAGANEQYF. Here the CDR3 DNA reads TGTGCCAGCAGTTTACGACTAGCGGGAGCTAACGAGCAGTACTTC.

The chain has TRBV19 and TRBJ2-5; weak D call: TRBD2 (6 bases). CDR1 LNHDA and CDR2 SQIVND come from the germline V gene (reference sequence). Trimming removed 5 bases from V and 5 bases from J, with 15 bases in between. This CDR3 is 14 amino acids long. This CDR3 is CASSPTTSRETQYF. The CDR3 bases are TGTGCCAGTAGTCCGACGACTAGTAGGGAGACCCAGTACTTC.

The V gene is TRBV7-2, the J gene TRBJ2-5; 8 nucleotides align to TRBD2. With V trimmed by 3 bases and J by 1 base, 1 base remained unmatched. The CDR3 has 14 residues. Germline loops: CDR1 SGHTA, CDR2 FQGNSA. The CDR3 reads CASSFGTSQETQYF. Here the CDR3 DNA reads TGTGCCAGCAGCTTCGGGACTAGCCAAGAGACCCAGTACTTC.

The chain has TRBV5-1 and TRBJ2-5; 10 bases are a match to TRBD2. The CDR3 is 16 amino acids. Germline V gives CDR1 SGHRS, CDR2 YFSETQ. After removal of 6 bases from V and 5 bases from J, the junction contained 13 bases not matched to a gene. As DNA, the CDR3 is TGCGCCAGCACCCCCACACTAGCGGGAATCTGGGAGACCCAGTACTTC. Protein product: CASTPTLAGIWETQYF.

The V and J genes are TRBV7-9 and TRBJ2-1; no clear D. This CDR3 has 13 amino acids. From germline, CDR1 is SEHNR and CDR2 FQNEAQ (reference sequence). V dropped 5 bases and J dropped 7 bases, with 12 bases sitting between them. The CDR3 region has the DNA TGTGCCAGCAGCCGTCTTAATAGGAATGAGCAGTTCTTC. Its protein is CASSRLNRNEQFF.

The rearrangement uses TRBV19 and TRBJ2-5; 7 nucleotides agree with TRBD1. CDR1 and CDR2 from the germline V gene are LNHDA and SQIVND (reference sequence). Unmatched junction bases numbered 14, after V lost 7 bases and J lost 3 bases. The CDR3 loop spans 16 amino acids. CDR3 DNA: TGTGCCAGTATCGGGCCTTACCGGGACAGAGAAGAGACCCAGTACTTC. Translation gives CASIGPYRDREETQYF.

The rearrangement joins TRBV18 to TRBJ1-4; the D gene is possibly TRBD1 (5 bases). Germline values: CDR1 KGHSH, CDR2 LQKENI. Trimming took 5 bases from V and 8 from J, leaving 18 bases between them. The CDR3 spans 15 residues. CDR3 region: CASSTRGVLREKLFF. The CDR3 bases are TGTGCCAGCTCAACCAGAGGGGTTCTCCGAGAAAAACTGTTTTTT.